Sequencing of this T cell receptor beta chain was carried out in a study of blood T cell repertoires in COVID-19. The junction had 14 bases not matched to a gene; V was cut back by 6 bases and J by 6 bases. Germline CDR1 SNHLY, CDR2 FYNNEI. This CDR3 comprises 16 residues. Here immunoSEQ multiplex PCR was the method, and the copy in TCRdb shows in-frame clones only, minus some. In the table there are approximately 150,000 clones, 84% of which are singletons. The clonotype originates from a man aged 60 to 75 with acute or convalescent COVID-19. Sequencing was performed on peripheral blood. The chain uses TRBV2 and TRBJ2-1; TRBD1 matches 7 bases. The CDR3 sequence: CASRSGWDSGRNEQFF. In DNA, the CDR3 is TGTGCCAGCAGATCTGGCTGGGACAGTGGACGCAATGAGCAGTTCTTC.